This TCR beta chain stems from a study of metastatic and nonmetastatic thyroid tumors. Study context: The authors compared repertoires across blood and tumor or nodule tissue from malignant and benign thyroid patients.

The V and J ends lost 4 bases and 6 bases respectively, with 12 bases between them. Germline lookup yields CDR1 MGHDK and CDR2 SYGVNS. The CDR3 is 13 residues long. All patients were treatment-naive before thyroid surgery. In the authors' workflow: Differences in CDR3 between clinicopathological groups were drawn on to build a classifier intended to discriminate distant-metastatic papillary thyroid cancer patients. TCRdb re-analyzed the PCR reads using MiXCR. For this entry, the V and J calls and clone size follow TCRdb and not the study's own pipeline. This table has about 82,000 clones, around 13% appearing once. Study results and caveats: Across blood and tumor, TCR beta diversity in malignant thyroid tumors was reportedly significantly higher than in benign nodules.

This clone appeared many times. Its antigen is still unknown. The chain combines TRBV25-1 with TRBJ1-1; D is ambiguous. Sequencing was performed on tumor tissue. The sequence derives from a female donor with papillary thyroid cancer or a benign thyroid nodule (not recorded which). Some clones in this sample may be carry-over from other donors' samples. The CDR3 is CASSGIRKAEAFF. CDR3 nucleotides: TGTGCCAGCAGTGGGATCAGAAAGGCTGAAGCTTTCTTT.